Described below is a single T cell receptor beta chain sequence and its context. Germline and junction disagree at one end, which may indicate a read error. Only in-frame clones appear in the TCRdb table, and some are missing; sequencing was by immunoSEQ multiplex PCR. The sample yields tens of thousands of clones, around 85% seen once. The sample is drawn from a study of blood T cell repertoires in COVID-19. Seattle patients were enrolled during active infection and followed longitudinally. Germline V gives CDR1 MDHEN, CDR2 SYDVKM. This CDR3 has 10 amino acids. The chain carries TRBV28 and TRBJ2-7; D is undetermined. Sequences were obtained from peripheral blood. This sequence was found in a woman aged 55-70 years with COVID-19, enrolled during active disease. The CDR3 protein is CASSVCREDF. The CDR3 DNA reads as TGTGCCAGCAGCGTATGCCGAGAAGACTTC. The full variable domain, completed using reference TRBV28 and TRBJ2-7, is DVKVTQSSRYLVKRTGEKVFLECVQDMDHENMFWYRQDPGLGLRLIYFSYDVKMKEKGDIPEGYSVSREKKERFSLILESASTNQTSMYLCASSVCREDFGPGTRLTVT.